One and the same sample provided the 8 T cell receptor beta chains below, sequenced in a study of monozygotic twins with inflammatory bowel disease. After re-calling the 5' RACE reads, TCRdb lists one entry per CDR3 protein, DNA absent. Reported are 300,000 to 450,000 distinct CDR3 sequences; the ten largest clones contain just over 2.5%. The specimen was blood. Every receptor here comes from a human donor with ulcerative colitis or Crohn's disease, or a healthy co-twin of an affected twin (not recorded which).

The CDR3 sequence: CASSAATGEAYGYTF. The rearrangement joins TRBV5-1 to TRBJ1-2; TCRdb gives TRBD1 as the D gene, but with no DNA this cannot be confirmed. CDR1 is SGHRS and CDR2 is YFSETQ in the germline V gene. The CDR3 length is 15 residues.

V and J are TRBV6-5 and TRBJ1-6; the D call of TRBD1 rests on TCRdb alone, since no DNA is present to check it. Germline V gene lookup returns CDR1 MNHEY and CDR2 SVGAGI. The CDR3 runs 15 residues. Here the CDR3 reads CASSSTGQGHSPLHF.

The chain uses TRBV20-1 and TRBJ2-3; TCRdb outputs TRBD2, but without DNA this stays unchecked. The CDR3 runs to 15 residues. Germline values: CDR1 DFQATT, CDR2 SNEGSKA (reference sequence). The CDR3 protein is CSAREPSGGTDTQYF.

The chain has TRBV7-2 and TRBJ2-4; TCRdb indicates TRBD1, and absent DNA this call remains unverified. The CDR3 contains 15 residues. The germline V gene has CDR1 SGHTA and CDR2 FQGNSA. The CDR3 loop reads CASSFGGGAKNIQYF.

The genes are TRBV9 and TRBJ1-6; lacking DNA, the TRBD1 call made by TCRdb goes unchecked. The germline V gene has CDR1 SGDLS and CDR2 YYNGEE. This CDR3 comprises 15 residues. The CDR3: CASSEQGLNNSPLHF.

The chain employs TRBV5-1 and TRBJ2-7. Germline lookup yields CDR1 SGHRS and CDR2 YFSETQ. CDR3 length: 14 amino acids. The CDR3 loop is CASSLTHAVYEQYF.

This chain links TRBV12-3 or TRBV12-4 with TRBJ2-5; the D call of TRBD1 rests on TCRdb alone, since no DNA is present to check it. This CDR3 contains 16 residues. The CDR3 protein is CASSLYRPGQQETQYF.

The chain has TRBV18 and TRBJ2-3; TCRdb names TRBD1, which stays unverified in the absence of DNA. The CDR3 covers 16 residues. CDR1 is KGHSH, CDR2 LQKENI, per germline. The CDR3 is CASSPRSKGDADTQYF.